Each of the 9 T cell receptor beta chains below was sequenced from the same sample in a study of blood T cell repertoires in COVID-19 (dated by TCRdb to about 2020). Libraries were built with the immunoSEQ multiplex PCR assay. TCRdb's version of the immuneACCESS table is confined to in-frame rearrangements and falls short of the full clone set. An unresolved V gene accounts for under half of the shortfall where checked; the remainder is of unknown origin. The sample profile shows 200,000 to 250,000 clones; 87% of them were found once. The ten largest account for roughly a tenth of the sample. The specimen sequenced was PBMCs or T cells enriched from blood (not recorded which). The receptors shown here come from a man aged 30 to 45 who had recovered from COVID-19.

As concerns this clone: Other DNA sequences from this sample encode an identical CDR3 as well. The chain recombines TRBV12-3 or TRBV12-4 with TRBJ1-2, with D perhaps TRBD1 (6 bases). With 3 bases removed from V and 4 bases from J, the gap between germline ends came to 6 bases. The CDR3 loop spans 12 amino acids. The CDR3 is CASSLDSYGYTF. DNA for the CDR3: TGTGCCAGCAGTTTGGACAGCTATGGCTACACCTTC.

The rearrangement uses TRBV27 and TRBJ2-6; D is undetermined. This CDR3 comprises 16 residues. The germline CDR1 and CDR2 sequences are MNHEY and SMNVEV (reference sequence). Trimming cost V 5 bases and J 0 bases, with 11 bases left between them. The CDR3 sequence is CASSPTLNSGANVLTF. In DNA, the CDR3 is TGTGCCAGCAGTCCAACACTAAACTCTGGGGCCAACGTCCTGACTTTC.

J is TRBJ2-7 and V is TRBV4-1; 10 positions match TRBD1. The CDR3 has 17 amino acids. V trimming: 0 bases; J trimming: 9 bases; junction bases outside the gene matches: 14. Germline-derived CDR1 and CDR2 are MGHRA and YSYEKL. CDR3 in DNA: TGCGCCAGCAGCCAAGATAGGGGACAGGGGCAAGCGGGCGCGCAGTACTTC. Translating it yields CASSQDRGQGQAGAQYF.

CDR3 sequence: CASSAMVRTEAFF. The CDR3 DNA reads as TGTGCCAGCAGTGCAATGGTTCGGACTGAAGCTTTCTTT. The chain combines TRBV6-4 with TRBJ1-1; the D is unclear. The germline CDR1 and CDR2 sequences are MRHNA and SNTAGT. Trimming took off 4 bases at V and 5 bases at J, with 11 bases between the two ends. There are 13 residues in the CDR3.

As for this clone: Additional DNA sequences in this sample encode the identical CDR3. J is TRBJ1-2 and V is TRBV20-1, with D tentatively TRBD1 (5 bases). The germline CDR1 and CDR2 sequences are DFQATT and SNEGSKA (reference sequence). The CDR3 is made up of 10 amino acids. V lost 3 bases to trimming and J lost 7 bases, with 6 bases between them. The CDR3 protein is CSASRGGYTF. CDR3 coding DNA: TGCAGTGCTAGTAGGGGTGGCTACACCTTC.

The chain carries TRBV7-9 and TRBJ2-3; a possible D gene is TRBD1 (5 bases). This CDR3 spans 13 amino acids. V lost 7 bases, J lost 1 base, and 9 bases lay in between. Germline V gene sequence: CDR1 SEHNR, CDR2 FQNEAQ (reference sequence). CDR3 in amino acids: CASIQTGTDTQYF. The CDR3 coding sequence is TGTGCCAGCATACAGACAGGCACAGATACGCAGTATTTT.

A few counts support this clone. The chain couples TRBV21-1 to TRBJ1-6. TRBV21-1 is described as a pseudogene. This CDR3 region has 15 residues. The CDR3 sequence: CASSRPQCGDSPLHF. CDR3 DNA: TGTGCCAGCAGCCGACCACAATGCGGGGATTCACCCCTCCACTTT.

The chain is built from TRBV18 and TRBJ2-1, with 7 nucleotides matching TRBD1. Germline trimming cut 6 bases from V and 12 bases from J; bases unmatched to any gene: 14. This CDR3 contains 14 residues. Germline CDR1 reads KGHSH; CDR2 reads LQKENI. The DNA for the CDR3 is TGTGCCAGCTCCCAACAGGGGACGGATGGAGGGCAGTTCTTC. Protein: CASSQQGTDGGQFF.

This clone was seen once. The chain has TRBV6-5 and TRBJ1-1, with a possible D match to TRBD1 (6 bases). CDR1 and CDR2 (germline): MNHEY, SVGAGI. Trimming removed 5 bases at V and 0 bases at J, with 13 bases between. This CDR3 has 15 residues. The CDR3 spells CASSPNRVLNTEAFF. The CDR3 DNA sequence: TGTGCCAGCAGTCCCAACAGGGTTCTGAACACTGAAGCTTTCTTT.